This TCR beta chain was sequenced during a study of T cell repertoires in ileal Crohn's disease. Whole-study findings and limits: Compared with non-smokers, active smokers at surgery showed more clonal expansions. Clonality above 26.8% at surgery always came with endoscopic recurrence.

Only in-frame clones appear in the TCRdb table, and some are missing; sequencing was by immunoSEQ multiplex PCR. Of about 5,700 clones in the sample, roughly four fifths were seen once. V dropped 2 bases and J dropped 7; count of bases not matched to a gene: 5. The CDR3 consists of 13 residues. Germline CDR1 is MNHNY and CDR2 is SVGAGI (reference sequence). Sample time point: proximal margin of the surgical specimen (macroscopically non-inflamed). Details on this clone: Antigen: not known.

V and J are TRBV6-6 and TRBJ2-7; TRBD2 matches 7 bases. Input material: ileal tissue. The sequence derives from an adult with Crohn's disease. The CDR3 loop is CASSYGVRGEQYF. The CDR3 nucleotides are TGTGCCAGCAGTTACGGTGTGCGGGGGGAGCAGTACTTC.